This T cell receptor beta chain was profiled in a study of shared clonotypes between healthy human individuals. V lost 8 bases and J lost 3; bases outside the gene matches: 9. CDR1 and CDR2 from the germline V gene are SGHRS and YFSETQ. The CDR3 has 14 residues. The protocol was immunoSEQ multiplex PCR, while the TCRdb copy is restricted to in-frame clones and leaves out a portion. The data contain approximately 400,000 clones, about 96% of them singletons. The origin of this receptor is a man aged 30-40 years in good health. Sequences were obtained from memory CD8+ T cells sorted from blood. This sample's subset: CD45RO+ cells pooled with CCR7-negative TemRA cells. The genes are TRBV5-1 and TRBJ2-3; 7 positions agree with TRBD2. The CDR3 sequence: CAREVGGRTDTQYF. The CDR3 region has the DNA TGCGCCAGGGAGGTGGGAGGGAGGACAGATACGCAGTATTTT. Looking up the rest from reference TRBV5-1 and TRBJ2-3 gives the full variable domain: KAGVTQTPRYLIKTRGQQVTLSCSPISGHRSVSWYQQTPGQGLQFLFEYFSETQRNKGNFPGRFSGRQFSNSRSEMNVSTLELGDSALYLCAREVGGRTDTQYFGPGTRLTVL.